This T cell receptor (beta chain) was identified in a study of beta chain features in type 1 diabetes. Study results and limitations: Moderately but significantly shorter TCRB CDR3s were found in Type 1 diabetes patients in all four CD4+ subsets.

Sequenced material consisted of expressed TCRB transcripts (all of the isolated RNA was reverse transcribed). Profiled with immunoSEQ multiplex PCR; TCRdb holds only in-frame clones, not every one. There are about 230,000 clones in the sample; over 7.5% occur only once, and around 0.037% lies in the top ten. This clone was counted at least ten times. Antigen specificity is unknown. The germline V gene encodes CDR1 SEHNR and CDR2 FQNEAQ (reference sequence). The CDR3 contains 13 residues. Deletions cut 5 bases from V and 5 bases from J, with 10 bases between. The receptor was derived from a young woman in good health. V usage is TRBV7-9 and J usage is TRBJ1-5, with D maybe TRBD1 (6 bases). Sequencing was done on a sample of naive CD4+ T cells from blood. The CDR3 reads CASSLSGDQPQHF. The CDR3 DNA reads TGTGCCAGCAGCCTTTCAGGGGATCAGCCCCAGCATTTT.